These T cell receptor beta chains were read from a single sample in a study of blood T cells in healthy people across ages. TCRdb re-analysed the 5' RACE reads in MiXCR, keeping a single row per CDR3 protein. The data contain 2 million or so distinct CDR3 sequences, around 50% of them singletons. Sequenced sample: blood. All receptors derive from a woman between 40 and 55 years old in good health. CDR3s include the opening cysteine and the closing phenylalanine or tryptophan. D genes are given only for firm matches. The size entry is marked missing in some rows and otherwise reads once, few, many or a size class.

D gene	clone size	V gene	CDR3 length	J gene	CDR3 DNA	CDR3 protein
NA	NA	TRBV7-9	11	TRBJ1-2	TGTGCCAGCAGCTTAGACGGGGGCCACACCTTC	CASSLDGGHTF
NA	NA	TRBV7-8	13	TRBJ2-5	TGTGCCAGCAGCACGGACAGTGAAGAGACCCAGTACTTC	CASSTDSEETQYF
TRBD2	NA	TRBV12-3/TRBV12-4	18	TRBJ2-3	TGTGCCAGCAGTTTTTGGAATAGCGGGGGGTCTAGCACAGATACGCAGTATTTT	CASSFWNSGGSSTDTQYF
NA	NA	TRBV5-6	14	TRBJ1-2	TGTGCCAGCAGCTTGGTGGGGGAAGACTATGGCTACACCTTC	CASSLVGEDYGYTF
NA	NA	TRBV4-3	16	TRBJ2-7	TGCGCCAGCAGCCAAGATCGGGGCAGGCCACCCTACGAGCAGTACTTC	CASSQDRGRPPYEQYF
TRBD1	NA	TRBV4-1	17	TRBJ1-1	TGCGCCAGCAGCCAAGATGGGACAGGGAGAGGACGGACTGAAGCTTTCTTT	CASSQDGTGRGRTEAFF
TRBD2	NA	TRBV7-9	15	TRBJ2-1	TGTGCCAGCAGCCTAACACGTGGGACTAGCGGGACACAGTTCTTC	CASSLTRGTSGTQFF
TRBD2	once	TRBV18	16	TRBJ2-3	TGTGCCAGCTCACGCTCCTTAGCGGGGGGGCCAGATACGCAGTATTTT	CASSRSLAGGPDTQYF
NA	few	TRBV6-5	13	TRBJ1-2	TGTGCCAGCGCAAAGGAGAGGGGTTGGGGCTACACCTTC	CASAKERGWGYTF
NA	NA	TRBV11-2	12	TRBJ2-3	TGTGCCAGCAGCCAGTGGTCAGATACGCAGTATTTT	CASSQWSDTQYF
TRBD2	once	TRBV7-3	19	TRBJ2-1	TGTGCCAGCAGCTTAATTGCCCGGACTAGCGGGGGGGCTTTAAATGAGCAGTTCTTC	CASSLIARTSGGALNEQFF
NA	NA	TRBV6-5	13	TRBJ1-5	TGTGCCAGCAGTTACGGGTGGAATCAGCCCCAGCATTTT	CASSYGWNQPQHF
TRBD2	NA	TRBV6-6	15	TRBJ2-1	TGTGCCAGCAGTTATGCCGGGACTAGCGGGTATGAGCAGTTCTTC	CASSYAGTSGYEQFF
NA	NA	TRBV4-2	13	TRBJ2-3	TGTACCAGCAGCCAAGGGGGGGGACAAACGCAGTATTTT	CTSSQGGGQTQYF
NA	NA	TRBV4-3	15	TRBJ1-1	TGCGCCAGCAGCCAAGACCCCTCTTGGGGAACTGAAGCTTTCTTT	CASSQDPSWGTEAFF
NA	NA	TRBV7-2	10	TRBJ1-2	TGTGCCAGCAGCTGGGAAGGCTACACCTTC	CASSWEGYTF
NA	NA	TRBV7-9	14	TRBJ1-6	TGTGCCAGCACCCCAGAAGGGCAGGCTTCACCCCTCCACTTT	CASTPEGQASPLHF
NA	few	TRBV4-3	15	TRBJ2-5	TGCGCCAGCAGCCCATTTTACGCAGGGGAAGAGACCCAGTACTTC	CASSPFYAGEETQYF
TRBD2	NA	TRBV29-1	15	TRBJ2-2	TGCAGCGTTGCCGTTGGGACTAGGAGGACCGGGGAGCTGTTTTTT	CSVAVGTRRTGELFF
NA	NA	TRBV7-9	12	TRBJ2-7	TGTGCCAGCAGCTCCCACCACTACGAGCAGTACTTC	CASSSHHYEQYF
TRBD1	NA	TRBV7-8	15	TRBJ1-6	TGTGCCAGCAGTTCACCTGGGACAGGGCTGGCCCCCCTCCACTTT	CASSSPGTGLAPLHF
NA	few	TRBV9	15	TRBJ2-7	TGTGCCAGCAGCCCAACCCAGGGGAGCTCCTACGAGCAGTACTTC	CASSPTQGSSYEQYF
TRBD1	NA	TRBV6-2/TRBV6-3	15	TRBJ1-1	TGTGCCAGCAGTTACCAGGGGGGGCCTCTTGCTGAAGCTTTCTTT	CASSYQGGPLAEAFF
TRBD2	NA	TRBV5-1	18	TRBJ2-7	TGCGCCAGCAGCCTGATAACCACGAGACTAGCGGCAGGGGACGAGCAGTACTTC	CASSLITTRLAAGDEQYF
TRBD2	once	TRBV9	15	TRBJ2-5	TGTGCCAGCAGTCCCTGGACTAGCGACCAAGAGACCCAGTACTTC	CASSPWTSDQETQYF
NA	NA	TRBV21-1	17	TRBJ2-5	TGTGCCTGCAGCCCACAACTAGCGGGGGGGCTTCAAGAGACCCAGTACTTC	CACSPQLAGGLQETQYF
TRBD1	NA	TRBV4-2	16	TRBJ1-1	TGTGCCAGCAGCTACGGGACAGGGGGAAGGAGCACTGAAGCTTTCTTT	CASSYGTGGRSTEAFF
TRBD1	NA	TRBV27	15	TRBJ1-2	TGTGCCAGCAGTGCCCCCGGGACAGGGCAAGGGGGCTACACCTTC	CASSAPGTGQGGYTF
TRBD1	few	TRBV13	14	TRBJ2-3	TGTGCCAGCAGCTGGACAGGAAGTCTAGATACGCAGTATTTT	CASSWTGSLDTQYF
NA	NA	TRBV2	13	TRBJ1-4	TGTGCCAGCAGTCCCGGGACGGATGAAAAACTGTTTTTT	CASSPGTDEKLFF
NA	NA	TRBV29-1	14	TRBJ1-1	TGCAGCGTGCAAGACGGACAGAGAAACACTGAAGCTTTCTTT	CSVQDGQRNTEAFF
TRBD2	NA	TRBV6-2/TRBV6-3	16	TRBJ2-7	TGTGCCAGCAGTTACAATCGGGACGGGGGGGCTAATGAGCAGTACTTC	CASSYNRDGGANEQYF
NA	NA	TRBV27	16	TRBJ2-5	TGTGCCAGCAACAGAGCGGGACATCCCATTAAGGAGACCCAGTACTTC	CASNRAGHPIKETQYF
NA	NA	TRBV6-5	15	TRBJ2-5	TGTGCCAGCAGTTACTCGATGGGGCCCGGAGAGACCCAGTACTTC	CASSYSMGPGETQYF
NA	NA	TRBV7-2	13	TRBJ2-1	TGTGCCAGCAGGTCACTAGTTCAAGAGACCCAGTTCTTC	CASRSLVQETQFF
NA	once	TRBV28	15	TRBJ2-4	TGTGCCAGCAACACTCAGGGGGGAGCCAAAAACATTCAGTACTTC	CASNTQGGAKNIQYF
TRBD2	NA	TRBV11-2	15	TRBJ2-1	TGTGCCAGCAGCTTAGCGGGGGGGCTTGGCAGTGAGCAGTTCTTC	CASSLAGGLGSEQFF
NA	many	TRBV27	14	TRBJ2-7	TGTGCCAGCAGCCCCTCAGGAAGCTCCTACGAGCAGTACTTC	CASSPSGSSYEQYF
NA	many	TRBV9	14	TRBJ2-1	TGTGCCAGCAGCGTAGGGGGGGCCTACAATGAGCAGTTCTTC	CASSVGGAYNEQFF
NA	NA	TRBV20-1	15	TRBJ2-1	TGCAGTGTCGTCCGGGGATCCGGGGACTACAATGAGCAGTTCTTC	CSVVRGSGDYNEQFF
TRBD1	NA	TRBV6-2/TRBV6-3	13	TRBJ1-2	TGTGCCAGCTCGGGACAGAGAAACTATGGCTACACCTTC	CASSGQRNYGYTF
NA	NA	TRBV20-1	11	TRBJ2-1	TGCAGTGAGGGCAGGGACAATGAGCAGTTCTTC	CSEGRDNEQFF
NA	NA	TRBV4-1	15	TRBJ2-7	TGCGCCAGCAGCCAAGCGGCGGGACAGAACTACGAGCAGTACTTC	CASSQAAGQNYEQYF
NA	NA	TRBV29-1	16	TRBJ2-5	TGCAGCGTTGATGTTCGCCCCGGGTTACCCAGCAATGAGCAGTACTTC	CSVDVRPGLPSNEQYF
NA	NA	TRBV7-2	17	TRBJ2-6	TGTGCCAGCAGCTTGGACGGTGTGAACTCTGGGGCCAACGTCCTGACTTTC	CASSLDGVNSGANVLTF
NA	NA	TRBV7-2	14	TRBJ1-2	TGTGCCAGCAGCACCCTGGGAGGGGGCTATGGCTACACCTTC	CASSTLGGGYGYTF
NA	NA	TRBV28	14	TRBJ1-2	TGTGCCAGCAGTCTGAACGAACGGGTCCAGAAGGACACCTTC	CASSLNERVQKDTF
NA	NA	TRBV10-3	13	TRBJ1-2	TGTGCCATCAGTGAGTCTACCGGGTATGGCTACACCTTC	CAISESTGYGYTF
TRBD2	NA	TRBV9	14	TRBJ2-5	TGTGCCAGCAGCTTCCGACTAGCGTCGGAGACCCAGTACTTC	CASSFRLASETQYF
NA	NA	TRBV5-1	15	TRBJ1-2	TGCGCCAGCAGCCCCTACCCGCTCTCCTCCTATGGCTACACCTTC	CASSPYPLSSYGYTF
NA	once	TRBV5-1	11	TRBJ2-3	TGCGCCAGCAACTATCAAGATACGCAGTATTTT	CASNYQDTQYF
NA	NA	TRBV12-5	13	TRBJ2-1	TGTGCTAGTGGTTTTCCGGGTAGGGATGAGCAGTTCTTC	CASGFPGRDEQFF
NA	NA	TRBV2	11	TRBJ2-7	TGTGCCAGCAGTGAAGAGAAGAAGCAGTACTTC	CASSEEKKQYF
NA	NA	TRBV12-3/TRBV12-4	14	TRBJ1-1	TGTGCCAGCAGGCGCAGGGGAAGAGACACTGAAGCTTTCTTT	CASRRRGRDTEAFF
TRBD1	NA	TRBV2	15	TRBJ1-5	TGTGCCAGCAGCGACAGGGGCCAATCCAATCAGCCCCAGCATTTT	CASSDRGQSNQPQHF